The rows below give T cell receptor beta chains drawn from one sample of a study of T cell clonotyping in hematopoietic cell transplantation. Sequencing was performed with immunoSEQ multiplex PCR; in TCRdb, only in-frame clones are kept and a portion is missing. The sample records about 69,000 clones, 90% to 96% being singletons. Here the sequenced sample was peripheral blood mononuclear cells, taken before stem cell transplant. Receptors originate from a woman between 50 and 59 years old with acute myeloid leukemia. Some clones in this sample may be carry-over from other donors' samples. CDR3s include the opening cysteine and the closing phenylalanine or tryptophan. D genes are given only for firm matches. Where a row states a size, it is once, few, many or the class of an expanded clone; other rows omit it.

abundance	d_gene	v_gene	j_gene	len	CDR3aa	CDR3nt
once	TRBD2	TRBV6-4	TRBJ2-1	16	CASSDFSGLANNEQFF	TGTGCCAGCAGTGACTTTTCGGGACTAGCGAACAATGAGCAGTTCTTC
.	.	TRBV6-5	TRBJ1-5	13	CASSYGRDQPQHF	TGTGCCAGCAGTTACGGTCGGGATCAGCCCCAGCATTTT
.	.	TRBV28	TRBJ2-7	17	CASSLRRDSSYLNEQYF	TGTGCCAGCAGTCTCCGACGCGACTCCTCGTACCTTAACGAGCAGTACTTC
.	.	TRBV27	TRBJ1-1	13	CASSIGPRGEAFF	TGTGCCAGCAGTATCGGACCAAGGGGTGAAGCTTTCTTT
.	.	TRBV27	TRBJ2-7	13	CASSPGSSGEQYF	TGTGCCAGCAGTCCGGGATCCTCTGGCGAGCAGTACTTC
.	.	TRBV30	TRBJ1-3	14	CAWSVRGTGNTIYF	TGTGCCTGGAGTGTACGTGGGACTGGAAACACCATATATTTT
once	.	TRBV6-1	TRBJ1-4	15	CASSEVTAFNEKLFF	TGTGCCAGCAGTGAAGTTACAGCATTTAATGAAAAACTGTTTTTT
.	.	TRBV6-6	TRBJ1-1	15	CASSTAAPWDTEAFF	TGTGCCAGCAGTACCGCGGCTCCCTGGGACACTGAAGCTTTCTTT
.	.	TRBV27	TRBJ1-1	14	CASRLTGYDTEAFF	TGTGCCAGCAGACTTACAGGGTATGACACTGAAGCTTTCTTT
.	.	TRBV6-1	TRBJ2-7	12	CAISDYSYEQYF	TGTGCCATCTCGGACTACTCCTACGAGCAGTACTTC
.	TRBD1	TRBV2	TRBJ1-2	10	CARRQGGYTF	TGTGCCAGAAGACAGGGTGGCTACACCTTC
.	.	TRBV30	TRBJ2-5	14	CAWSVLRSVWSQYF	TGTGCCTGGAGTGTATTACGGTCTGTGTGGTCCCAGTACTTC
.	TRBD2	TRBV29-1	TRBJ2-2	16	CSVRGLAGEDTGELFF	TGCAGCGTTAGGGGACTAGCGGGGGAGGACACCGGGGAGCTGTTTTTT
once	.	TRBV15	TRBJ2-7	15	CATSRDRGFSYEQYF	TGTGCCACCAGCAGAGATCGGGGGTTCTCCTACGAGCAGTACTTC
.	TRBD1	TRBV30	TRBJ2-3	15	CAWSAGTGSTDTQYF	TGTGCCTGGAGTGCTGGGACAGGTAGCACAGATACGCAGTATTTT
.	.	TRBV5-1	TRBJ1-2	14	CASSFSGIGHGYTF	TGCGCCAGCAGCTTCTCAGGGATTGGGCATGGCTACACCTTC
.	.	TRBV29-1	TRBJ2-4	16	CSVEERGGHPKNIQYF	TGCAGCGTTGAAGAGCGGGGTGGGCACCCCAAAAACATTCAGTACTTC
.	.	TRBV7-6	TRBJ1-4	13	CASSMDSYEKLFF	TGTGCCAGCAGCATGGACTCCTATGAAAAACTGTTTTTT
.	.	TRBV5-4	TRBJ2-3	15	CASSYPSRRTDTQYF	TGTGCCAGCAGCTACCCAAGCAGACGCACGGATACGCAGTATTTT
once	TRBD2	TRBV7-9	TRBJ2-3	19	CASSPMTSGRATSTDTQYF	TGTGCCAGCAGCCCGATGACTAGCGGGAGGGCCACGAGCACAGATACGCAGTATTTT
few	TRBD1	TRBV10-3	TRBJ1-1	13	CAISDRGRPEAFF	TGTGCCATCAGCGACAGGGGGCGGCCTGAAGCTTTCTTT
.	TRBD2	TRBV6-5	TRBJ2-1	16	CASSYSGGTRNNEQFF	TGTGCCAGCAGTTACTCAGGAGGGACTAGGAACAATGAGCAGTTCTTC
.	.	TRBV5-4	TRBJ1-2	13	CASSLGGEDGYTF	TGTGCCAGCAGCTTGGGAGGCGAAGATGGCTACACCTTC
.	.	TRBV6-5	TRBJ1-2	14	CASREEQHTYGYTF	TGTGCCAGCAGAGAGGAACAGCATACCTATGGCTACACCTTC
.	.	TRBV9	TRBJ1-1	14	CASSSLGQNTEAFF	TGTGCCAGCAGCTCCTTGGGGCAGAACACTGAAGCTTTCTTT
.	.	TRBV7-3	TRBJ2-2	15	CASSLGRGNTGELFF	TGTGCCAGCAGCTTAGGAAGGGGGAACACCGGGGAGCTGTTTTTT